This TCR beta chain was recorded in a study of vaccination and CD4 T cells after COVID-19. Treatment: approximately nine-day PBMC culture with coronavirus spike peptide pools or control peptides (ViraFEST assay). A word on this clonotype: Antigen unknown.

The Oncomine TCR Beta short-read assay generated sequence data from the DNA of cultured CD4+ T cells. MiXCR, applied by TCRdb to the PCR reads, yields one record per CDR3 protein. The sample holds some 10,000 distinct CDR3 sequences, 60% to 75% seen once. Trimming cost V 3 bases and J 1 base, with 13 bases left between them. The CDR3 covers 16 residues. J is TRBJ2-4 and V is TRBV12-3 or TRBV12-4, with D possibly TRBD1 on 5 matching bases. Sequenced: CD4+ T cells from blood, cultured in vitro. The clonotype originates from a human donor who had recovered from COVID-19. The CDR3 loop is CASSFAGLTAKNIQYF. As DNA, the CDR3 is TGTGCCAGCAGTTTTGCAGGGTTGACGGCCAAAAACATTCAGTACTTC.